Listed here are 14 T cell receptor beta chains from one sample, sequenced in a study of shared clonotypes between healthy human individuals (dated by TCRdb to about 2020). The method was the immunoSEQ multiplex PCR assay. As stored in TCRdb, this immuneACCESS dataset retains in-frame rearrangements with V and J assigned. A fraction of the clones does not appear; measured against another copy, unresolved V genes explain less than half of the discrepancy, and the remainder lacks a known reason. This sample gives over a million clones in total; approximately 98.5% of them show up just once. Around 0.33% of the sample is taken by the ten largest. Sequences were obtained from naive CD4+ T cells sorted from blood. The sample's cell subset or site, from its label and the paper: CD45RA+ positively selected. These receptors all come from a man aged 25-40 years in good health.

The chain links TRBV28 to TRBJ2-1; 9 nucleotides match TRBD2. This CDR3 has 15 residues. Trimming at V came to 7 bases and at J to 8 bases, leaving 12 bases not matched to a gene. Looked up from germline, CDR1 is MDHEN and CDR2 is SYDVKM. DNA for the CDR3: TGTGCCAGCAAAGCCTTGGCGGGAGGGGGGGATGAGCAGTTCTTC. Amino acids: CASKALAGGGDEQFF.

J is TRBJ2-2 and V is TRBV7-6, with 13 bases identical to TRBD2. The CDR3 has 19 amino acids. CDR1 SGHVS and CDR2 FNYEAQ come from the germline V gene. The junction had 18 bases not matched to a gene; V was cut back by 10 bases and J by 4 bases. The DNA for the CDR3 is TGTGCCACCTCAAAAAGGGGGACTAGCGGGACGACGAGCACCGGGGAGCTGTTTTTT. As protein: CATSKRGTSGTTSTGELFF.

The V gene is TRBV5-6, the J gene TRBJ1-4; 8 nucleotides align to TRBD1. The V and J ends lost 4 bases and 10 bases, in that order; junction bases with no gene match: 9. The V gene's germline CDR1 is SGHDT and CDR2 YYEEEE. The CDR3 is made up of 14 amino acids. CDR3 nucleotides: TGTGCCAGCAGCAATCCGGGACAGGCCCGAAAACTGTTTTTT. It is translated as CASSNPGQARKLFF.

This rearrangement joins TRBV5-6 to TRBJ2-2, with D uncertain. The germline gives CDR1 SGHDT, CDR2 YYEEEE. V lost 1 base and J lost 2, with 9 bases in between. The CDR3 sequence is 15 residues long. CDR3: CASSLLRKNTGELFF. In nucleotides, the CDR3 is TGTGCCAGCAGCTTGTTGCGGAAAAACACCGGGGAGCTGTTTTTT.

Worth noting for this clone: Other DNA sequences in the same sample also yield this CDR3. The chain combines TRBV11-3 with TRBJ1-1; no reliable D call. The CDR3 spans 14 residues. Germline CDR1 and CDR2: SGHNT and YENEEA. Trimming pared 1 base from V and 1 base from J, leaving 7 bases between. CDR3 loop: CASSLGPSNTEAFF. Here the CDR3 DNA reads TGTGCCAGCAGCTTAGGACCTTCGAACACTGAAGCTTTCTTT.

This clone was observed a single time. CDR3 sequence (DNA): TGTGCCAGTCGGTGGCTTTACAATGAGCAGTTCTTC. As protein: CASRWLYNEQFF. This chain joins TRBV6-1 and TRBJ2-1; D is ambiguous. The length of the CDR3 is 12 residues. CDR1 is MNHNS and CDR2 is SASEGT in the germline V gene. V lost 9 bases to trimming and J lost 4 bases, with 10 bases between them.

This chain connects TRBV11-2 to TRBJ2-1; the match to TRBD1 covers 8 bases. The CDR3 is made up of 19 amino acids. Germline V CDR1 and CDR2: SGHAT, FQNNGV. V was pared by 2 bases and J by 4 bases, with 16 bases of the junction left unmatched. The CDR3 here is CASSLQGASHVLWYNEQFF. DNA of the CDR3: TGTGCCAGCAGCTTACAGGGGGCGAGCCATGTCCTCTGGTACAATGAGCAGTTCTTC.

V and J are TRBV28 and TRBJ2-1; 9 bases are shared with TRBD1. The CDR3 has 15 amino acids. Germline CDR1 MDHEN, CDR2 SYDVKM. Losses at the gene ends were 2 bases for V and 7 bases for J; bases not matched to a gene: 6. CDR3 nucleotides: TGTGCCAGCAGTTTAAGCGGGACAGGGAGGAATGAGCAGTTCTTC. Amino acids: CASSLSGTGRNEQFF.

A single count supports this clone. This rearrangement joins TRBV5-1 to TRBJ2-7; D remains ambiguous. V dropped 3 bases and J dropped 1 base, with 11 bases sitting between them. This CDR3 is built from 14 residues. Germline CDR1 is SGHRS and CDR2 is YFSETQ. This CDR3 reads CASSSLRLSYEQYF. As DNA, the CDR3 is TGCGCCAGCAGCTCGTTACGGTTGTCCTACGAGCAGTACTTC.

CDR3 DNA: TGTGCCAGCAGTCAATCTCAGGGTCCCGGGGAGCTGTTTTTT. It yields the protein CASSQSQGPGELFF. The gene calls are TRBV6-6 and TRBJ2-2; possibly TRBD1 for D (5 bases). V lost 5 bases, J lost 6 bases, and 13 bases lay in between. Germline V gene lookup returns CDR1 MNHNY and CDR2 SVGAGI (reference sequence). The CDR3 spans 14 residues.

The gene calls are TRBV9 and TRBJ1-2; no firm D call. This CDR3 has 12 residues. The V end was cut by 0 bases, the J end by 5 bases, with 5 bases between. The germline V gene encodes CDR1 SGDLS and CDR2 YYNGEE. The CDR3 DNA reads TGTGCCAGCAGCGTAGGACGGTATGGCTACACCTTC. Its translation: CASSVGRYGYTF.

This CDR3 is CASSEAPNLSYEQYF. The DNA of the CDR3 is TGTGCCAGCAGTGAAGCCCCGAATCTCTCCTACGAGCAGTACTTC. The gene calls are TRBV6-1 and TRBJ2-7; D is uncertain. The CDR3 extends over 15 amino acids. Trimming removed 0 bases at V and 0 bases at J, with 9 bases between. CDR1 is MNHNS, CDR2 SASEGT, per germline.

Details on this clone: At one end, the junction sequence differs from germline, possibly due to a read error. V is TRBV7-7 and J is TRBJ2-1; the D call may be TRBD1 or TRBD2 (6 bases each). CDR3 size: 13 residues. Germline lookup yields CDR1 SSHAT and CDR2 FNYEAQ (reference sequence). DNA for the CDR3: TGTGCTAGCAGCGCGGGACACCTCAATGAGCAGTTCTTC. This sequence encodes CASSAGHLNEQFF.

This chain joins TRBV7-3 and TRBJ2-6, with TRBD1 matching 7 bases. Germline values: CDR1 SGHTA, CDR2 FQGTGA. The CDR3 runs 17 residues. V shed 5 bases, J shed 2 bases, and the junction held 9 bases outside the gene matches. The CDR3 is CASSPNPTGTGANVLTF. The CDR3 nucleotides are TGTGCCAGCAGCCCGAACCCGACAGGGACTGGGGCCAACGTCCTGACTTTC.